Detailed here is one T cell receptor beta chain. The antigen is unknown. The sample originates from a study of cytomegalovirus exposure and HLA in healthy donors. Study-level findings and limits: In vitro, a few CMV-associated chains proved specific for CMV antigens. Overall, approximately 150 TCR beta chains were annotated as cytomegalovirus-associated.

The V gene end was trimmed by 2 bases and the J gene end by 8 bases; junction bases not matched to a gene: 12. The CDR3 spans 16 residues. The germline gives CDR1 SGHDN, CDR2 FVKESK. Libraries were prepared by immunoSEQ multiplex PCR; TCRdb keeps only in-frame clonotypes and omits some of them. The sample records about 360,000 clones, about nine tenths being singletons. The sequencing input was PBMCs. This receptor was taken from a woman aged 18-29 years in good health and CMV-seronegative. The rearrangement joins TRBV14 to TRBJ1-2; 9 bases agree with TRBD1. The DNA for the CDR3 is TGTGCCAGCAGCCAAAGGGTACAGGGGGCCGGATACGGCTACACCTTC. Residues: CASSQRVQGAGYGYTF.